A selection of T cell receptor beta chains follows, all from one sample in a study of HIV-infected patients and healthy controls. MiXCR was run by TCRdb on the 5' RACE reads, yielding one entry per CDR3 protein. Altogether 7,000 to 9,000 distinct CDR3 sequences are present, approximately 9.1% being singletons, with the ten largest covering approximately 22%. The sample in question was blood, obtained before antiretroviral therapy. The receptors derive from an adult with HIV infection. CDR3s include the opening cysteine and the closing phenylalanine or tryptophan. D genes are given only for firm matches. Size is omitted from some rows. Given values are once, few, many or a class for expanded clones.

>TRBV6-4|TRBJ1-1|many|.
TGTGCCAGCGGATACACTGAAGCTTTCTTT
CASGYTEAFF
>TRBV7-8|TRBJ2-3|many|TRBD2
TGTGCCAGCAGCTCTCGATCTAGCGGGGGCACAGATACGCAGTATTTT
CASSSRSSGGTDTQYF
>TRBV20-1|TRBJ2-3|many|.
TGCAGTGCTAGAGATATACGGGAGCTTACAGATACGCAGTATTTT
CSARDIRELTDTQYF
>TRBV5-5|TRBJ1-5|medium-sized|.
TGTGCCAGCAGCACCGACCACGGGTCACAGCCCCAGCATTTT
CASSTDHGSQPQHF
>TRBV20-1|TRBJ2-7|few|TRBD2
TGCAGTGCGACTGGACTAGCGGGACCCTACGAGCAGTACTTC
CSATGLAGPYEQYF
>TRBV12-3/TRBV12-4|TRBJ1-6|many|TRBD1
TGTGCCAGCAGTCCCCGCCGGACAGGGGCGAATTCACCCCTCCACTTT
CASSPRRTGANSPLHF
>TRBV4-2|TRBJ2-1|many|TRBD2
TGTGCCAGCAGCCCCCGACTAGCGGTCTACAATGAGCAGTTCTTC
CASSPRLAVYNEQFF
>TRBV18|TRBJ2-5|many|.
TGTGCCAGCTCACCATCGGAACTAGCACCCACGGCAGAGACCCAGTACTTC
CASSPSELAPTAETQYF
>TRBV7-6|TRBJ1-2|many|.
TGTGCCAGCAGCTTAGACAGGAGCGGAGGCTACACCTTC
CASSLDRSGGYTF
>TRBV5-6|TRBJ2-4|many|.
TGTGCCAGCAGCTGGAGGGCCCCCGGGGGCATTCAGTACTTC
CASSWRAPGGIQYF
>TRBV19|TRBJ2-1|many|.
TGTGCCAGTAGCTGGGGCGCTCCCGGCAATGAGCAGTTCTTC
CASSWGAPGNEQFF
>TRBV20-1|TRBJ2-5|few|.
TGCAGTGCTCCGGGATCCGCGGGGGAGACCCAGTACTTC
CSAPGSAGETQYF
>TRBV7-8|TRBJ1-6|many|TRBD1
TGTGCCAGCAGCTTAAAGGGACAGAGCTCCTATAATTCACCCCTCCACTTT
CASSLKGQSSYNSPLHF
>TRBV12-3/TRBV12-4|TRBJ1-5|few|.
TGTGCCAGCAGCAGCTACGGCGGGGGGGATCAGCCCCAGCATTTT
CASSSYGGGDQPQHF
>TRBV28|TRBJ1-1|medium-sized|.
TGTGCCAGCTCTACCGTTAGGGGGGGCCCCCAGTTGAGAGGGACTGAAGCTTTCTTT
CASSTVRGGPQLRGTEAFF
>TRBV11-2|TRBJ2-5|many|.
TGTGCCAGCACCCGATCGGATTTCGAGACCCAGTACTTC
CASTRSDFETQYF
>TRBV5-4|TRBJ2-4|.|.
TGTGCCAGCAGCGACGGACTATCCAAAAACATTCAGTACTTC
CASSDGLSKNIQYF
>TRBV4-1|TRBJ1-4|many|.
TGCGCCAGCAGCCAACCTTCTCCGCGGAAACTGTTTTTT
CASSQPSPRKLFF
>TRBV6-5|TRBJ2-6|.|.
TGTGCCAGCAGTTCCTCCTTTAGCTCTGGGGCCAACGTCCTGACTTTC
CASSSSFSSGANVLTF
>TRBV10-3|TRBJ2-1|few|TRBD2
TGTGCCATCAGCGGACTAGCGTGGGATGAGCAGTTCTTC
CAISGLAWDEQFF
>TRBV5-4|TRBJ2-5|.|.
TGTGCCAGCAGCCTAGGGACGGAAGAGACCCAGTACTTC
CASSLGTEETQYF
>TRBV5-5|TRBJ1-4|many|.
TGTGCCAGCAGCTCGCCGGGACAAGCCGATGAAAAACTGTTTTTT
CASSSPGQADEKLFF
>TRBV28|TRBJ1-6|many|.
TGTGCCAGCAGTTTATCGGCCCATTCACCCCTCCACTTT
CASSLSAHSPLHF
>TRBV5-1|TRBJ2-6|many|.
TGCGCCAGCAGCTTGGCCAGGGGCTCTGGGGCCAACGTCCTGACTTTC
CASSLARGSGANVLTF
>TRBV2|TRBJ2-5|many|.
TGTGCCAGCAGGATAGGAATGGGGACCCAGTACTTC
CASRIGMGTQYF
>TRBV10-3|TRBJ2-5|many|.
TGTGCCATCAGAGACGACAGGAGAAAAATCCAAGAGACCCAGTACTTC
CAIRDDRRKIQETQYF
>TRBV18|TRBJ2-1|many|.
TGTGCCAGCTCACCACGAGGGAGTGAGCAGTTCTTC
CASSPRGSEQFF
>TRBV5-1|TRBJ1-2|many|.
TGCGCCAGCAGCTTGGCCAGAAGCGACACTACTAACTATGGCTACACCTTC
CASSLARSDTTNYGYTF
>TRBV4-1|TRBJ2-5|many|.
TGCGCCAGCAGCCAAGAAGGGGGGGGGGGAGAGACCCAGTACTTC
CASSQEGGGGETQYF
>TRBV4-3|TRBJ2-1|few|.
TGCGCCAGCAGTAGAGGTCCGCCGGGCTCCTACAATGAGCAGTTCTTC
CASSRGPPGSYNEQFF
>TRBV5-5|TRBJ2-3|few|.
TGTGCCAGCAGCCCCCGGGGGGCTTCTCCAGATACGCAGTATTTT
CASSPRGASPDTQYF
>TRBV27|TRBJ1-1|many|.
TGTGCCAGCAGGCCAGGCGGGGAGGGGACTGAAGCTTTCTTT
CASRPGGEGTEAFF
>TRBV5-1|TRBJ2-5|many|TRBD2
TGCGCCAGCAGCTTGGCCGTTCTAGCGGAATACCAAGAGACCCAGTACTTC
CASSLAVLAEYQETQYF
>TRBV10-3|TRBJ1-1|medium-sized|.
TGTGCCATCAGTACAGGACCCCGGGACACGGAAGCTTTCTTT
CAISTGPRDTEAFF
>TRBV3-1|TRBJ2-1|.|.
TGTGCCAGCAGCCAAGGATTGCTAACCCGTGGTCGTGAGCAGTTCTTC
CASSQGLLTRGREQFF
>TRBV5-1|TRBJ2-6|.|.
TGCGCCAGCAGCTTAACCTCCCGCGGCAGGCCGTACTCTGGGGCCAACGTCCTGACTTTC
CASSLTSRGRPYSGANVLTF